These 14 T cell receptor beta chains share one sample of origin, sequenced in a study of cytomegalovirus exposure and HLA in healthy donors. Primers for the PCR totalled 60 Vbeta and 13 Jbeta. Sequencing used immunoSEQ multiplex PCR; TCRdb keeps in-frame clones, though not all of them. The sample comprises about 210,000 clones, about three quarters of which are singletons, and about 2% rests with the top ten. Sequencing input: PBMCs. Every receptor here comes from a male donor in good health and CMV-seronegative.

This clone has a single count. The V gene is TRBV15, the J gene TRBJ2-1; 7 bases line up with TRBD2. Germline values: CDR1 LNHNV, CDR2 YYDKDF (reference sequence). J was trimmed by 9 bases and V by 1 base; bases with no gene match: 3. The CDR3 spans 13 residues. This CDR3 is CATSRVTSREQFF. CDR3 coding DNA: TGTGCCACCAGCAGAGTGACTAGCCGTGAGCAGTTCTTC.

The genes are TRBV5-1 and TRBJ2-4, with TRBD2 matching 11 bases. This CDR3 is built from 17 residues. J lost 1 base, V lost 3 bases, and 6 bases had no gene match. Germline CDR1 reads SGHRS; CDR2 reads YFSETQ. This CDR3 reads CASSWDSGGAAKNIQYF. DNA for the CDR3: TGCGCCAGCAGCTGGGATAGCGGGGGGGCGGCCAAAAACATTCAGTACTTC.

The gene calls are TRBV4-2 and TRBJ2-3; D ambiguous. The V end was cut by 1 base, the J end by 2 bases, with 10 bases between. The germline V gene has CDR1 LGHNA and CDR2 YNFKEQ. This CDR3 contains 15 residues. CDR3 nucleotide sequence: TGTGCCAGCAGCCAAGCGTCCCAGAACACAGATACGCAGTATTTT. It codes for CASSQASQNTDTQYF.

Only a few counts were recorded for this clone. The rearrangement joins TRBV28 to TRBJ2-7; D gene ambiguous. The germline gives CDR1 MDHEN, CDR2 SYDVKM. The CDR3 length is 14 residues. Trimming removed 3 bases from V and 0 bases from J, with 9 bases in between. The CDR3 spells CASSFLTASYEQYF. The CDR3 DNA sequence: TGTGCCAGCAGTTTCTTAACAGCCTCCTACGAGCAGTACTTC. Filled out from reference TRBV28 and TRBJ2-7, the complete variable domain reads DVKVTQSSRYLVKRTGEKVFLECVQDMDHENMFWYRQDPGLGLRLIYFSYDVKMKEKGDIPEGYSVSREKKERFSLILESASTNQTSMYLCASSFLTASYEQYFGPGTRLTVT.

CDR3 nucleotides: TGTGCCAGCAGCTCGTGGACAGGGGGGCGCGGTTTACGTCGTGGCTACACCTTC. Its protein is CASSSWTGGRGLRRGYTF. The genes are TRBV11-2 and TRBJ1-2, with 10 bases matching TRBD1. J gave up 7 bases and V 4 bases, and 18 bases lay outside the gene matches. The CDR3 length is 18 residues. Germline V gene data show CDR1 as SGHAT and CDR2 as FQNNGV.

The chain carries TRBV6-5 and TRBJ1-5; 10 nucleotides line up with TRBD1. The germline CDR1 and CDR2 sequences are MNHEY and SVGAGI. The ends lost 0 bases at V and 6 bases at J; junction bases unmatched: 2. The CDR3 runs to 15 residues. The CDR3 region is CASSYSGTGVQPQHF. The CDR3, as DNA: TGTGCCAGCAGTTACTCAGGGACAGGGGTTCAGCCCCAGCATTTT.

The genes are TRBV9 and TRBJ2-3; 12 bases fit TRBD2. CDR1 is SGDLS, CDR2 YYNGEE, per germline. This CDR3 spans 15 amino acids. The trim removed 3 bases at V and 4 bases at J, leaving 3 bases unmatched. CDR3 loop: CASSGLAGVADTQYF. The DNA for the CDR3 is TGTGCCAGCAGCGGACTAGCGGGGGTGGCAGATACGCAGTATTTT.

The rearrangement links TRBV7-8 to TRBJ2-1, with 9 bases matching TRBD1. The V and J ends lost 2 bases and 4 bases, in that order; junction bases with no gene match: 3. Germline values: CDR1 SGHVS, CDR2 FQNEAQ. This CDR3 has 15 residues. CDR3 DNA sequence: TGTGCCAGCAGCTTAAGGACAGGGGATTACAATGAGCAGTTCTTC. Translating gives CASSLRTGDYNEQFF.

This chain uses TRBV5-1 with TRBJ2-1; 8 bases line up with TRBD2. The CDR3 is 15 residues long. The V gene end was trimmed by 2 bases and the J gene end by 3 bases; junction bases not matched to a gene: 4. The V gene's germline CDR1 is SGHRS and CDR2 YFSETQ. CDR3 in amino acids: CASSFSSGNYNEQFF. In DNA form, the CDR3 reads TGCGCCAGCAGCTTTAGTAGCGGGAACTACAATGAGCAGTTCTTC.

This chain links TRBV6-4 with TRBJ1-1; D remains ambiguous. Deletions cut 0 bases from V and 1 base from J, with 6 bases between. The CDR3 sequence is 14 residues long. Per the germline V gene, CDR1 is MRHNA and CDR2 is SNTAGT. In DNA, the CDR3 is TGTGCCAGCAGTGACTCCAACAGGAACACTGAAGCTTTCTTT. This codes for CASSDSNRNTEAFF.

The chain is built from TRBV28 and TRBJ1-2; D unclear. This CDR3 is 13 amino acids long. The ends were cut back, 7 bases at V and 2 bases at J, with 11 bases in the middle. Germline loops: CDR1 MDHEN, CDR2 SYDVKM. CDR3 region: CASTSSRNYGYTF. CDR3 DNA sequence: TGTGCCAGCACAAGTTCTCGGAACTATGGCTACACCTTC.

The chain employs TRBV4-1 and TRBJ2-5; 7 nucleotides agree with TRBD1. With the DNA end fitting TRBJ2-7 better, the J assignment may be wrong. Germline loops: CDR1 MGHRA, CDR2 YSYEKL. This CDR3 has 16 residues. The CDR3 sequence is CASSQGETGLTYEQYF. The CDR3 nucleotides read TGCGCCAGCAGCCAAGGAGAGACAGGGCTCACCTACGAGCAGTACTTC.

The chain has TRBV7-6 and TRBJ2-2; TRBD2 aligns across 12 bases. Germline V CDR1 and CDR2: SGHVS, FNYEAQ. The CDR3 extends over 18 amino acids. J lost 4 bases, V lost 1 base, and 7 bases had no gene match. The CDR3 reads CASSLGSRLAGVTGELFF. The CDR3 DNA reads TGTGCCAGCAGCTTAGGTTCTCGACTAGCGGGGGTCACCGGGGAGCTGTTTTTT.

The genes are TRBV4-2 and TRBJ2-7; TRBD2 might be the D (5 bases). Trimming took off 4 bases at V and 1 base at J, with 11 bases between the two ends. In germline, CDR1 is LGHNA, CDR2 YNFKEQ. CDR3 length: 14 residues. This CDR3 reads CASSPEGLSYEQYF. The CDR3 DNA sequence: TGTGCCAGCAGCCCCGAGGGCCTATCCTACGAGCAGTACTTC.